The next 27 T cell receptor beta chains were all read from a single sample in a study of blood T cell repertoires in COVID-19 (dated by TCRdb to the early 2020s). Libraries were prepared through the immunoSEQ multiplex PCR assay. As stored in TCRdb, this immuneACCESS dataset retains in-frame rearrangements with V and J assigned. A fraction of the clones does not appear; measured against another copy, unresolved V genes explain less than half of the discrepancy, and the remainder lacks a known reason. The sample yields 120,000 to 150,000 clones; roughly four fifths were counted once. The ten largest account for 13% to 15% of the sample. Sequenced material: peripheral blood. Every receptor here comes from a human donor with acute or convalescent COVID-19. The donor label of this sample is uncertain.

CDR3 sequence: CASSHRNTEAFF. CDR3 nucleotides: TGTGCCAGCAGCCACAGGAACACTGAAGCTTTCTTT. The chain joins TRBV12-3 or TRBV12-4 to TRBJ1-1, with D unresolved. The CDR3 consists of 12 residues. V was clipped by 6 bases and J by 1 base, with 6 bases between them.

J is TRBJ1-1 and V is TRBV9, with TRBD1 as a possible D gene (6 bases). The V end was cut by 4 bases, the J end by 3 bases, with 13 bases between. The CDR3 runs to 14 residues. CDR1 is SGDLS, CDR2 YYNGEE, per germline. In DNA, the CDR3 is TGTGCCAGCAGCACAACAGGGTCGTACACTGAAGCTTTCTTT. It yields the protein CASSTTGSYTEAFF. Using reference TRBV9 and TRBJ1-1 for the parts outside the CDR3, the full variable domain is DSGVTQTPKHLITATGQRVTLRCSPRSGDLSVYWYQQSLDQGLQFLIQYYNGEERAKGNILERFSAQQFPDLHSELNLSSLELGDSALYFCASSTTGSYTEAFFGQGTRLTVV.

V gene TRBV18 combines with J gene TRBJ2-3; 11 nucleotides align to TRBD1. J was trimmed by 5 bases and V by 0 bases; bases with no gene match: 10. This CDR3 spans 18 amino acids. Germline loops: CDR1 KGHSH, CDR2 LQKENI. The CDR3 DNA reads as TGTGCCAGCTCACCACCCCTCCCGGACAGGGGGCCAGAAGATACGCAGTATTTT. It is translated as CASSPPLPDRGPEDTQYF.

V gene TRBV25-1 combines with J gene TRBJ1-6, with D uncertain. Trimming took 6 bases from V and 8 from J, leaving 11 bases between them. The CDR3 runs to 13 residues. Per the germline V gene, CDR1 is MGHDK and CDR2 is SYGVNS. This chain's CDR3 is CASSPRRDSPLHF. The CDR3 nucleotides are TGTGCCAGCAGCCCTCGGCGGGATTCACCCCTCCACTTT.

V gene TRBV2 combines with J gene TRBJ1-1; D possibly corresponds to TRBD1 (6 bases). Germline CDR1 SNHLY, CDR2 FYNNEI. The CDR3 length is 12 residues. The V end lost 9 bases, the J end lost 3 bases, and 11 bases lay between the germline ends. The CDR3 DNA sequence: TGTGCCAGACGGGGGGGCGACACTGAAGCTTTCTTT. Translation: CARRGGDTEAFF. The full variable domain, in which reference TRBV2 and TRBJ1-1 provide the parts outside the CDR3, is EPEVTQTPSHQVTQMGQEVILRCVPISNHLYFYWYRQILGQKVEFLVSFYNNEISEKSEIFDDQFSVERPDGSNFTLKIRSTKLEDSAMYFCARRGGDTEAFFGQGTRLTVV.

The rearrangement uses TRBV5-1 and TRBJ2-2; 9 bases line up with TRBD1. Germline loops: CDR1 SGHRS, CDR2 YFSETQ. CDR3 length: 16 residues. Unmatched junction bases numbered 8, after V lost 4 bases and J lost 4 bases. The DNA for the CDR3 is TGCGCCAGCAGCCAAAACAGGGGGCGGCGCACCGGGGAGCTGTTTTTT. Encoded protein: CASSQNRGRRTGELFF.

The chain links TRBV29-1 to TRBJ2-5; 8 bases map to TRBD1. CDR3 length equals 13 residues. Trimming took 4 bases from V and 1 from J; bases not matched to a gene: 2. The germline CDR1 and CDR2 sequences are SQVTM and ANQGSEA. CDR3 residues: CSVGGTGQETQYF. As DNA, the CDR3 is TGCAGCGTTGGGGGGACAGGCCAAGAGACCCAGTACTTC. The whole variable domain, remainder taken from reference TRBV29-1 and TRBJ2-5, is SAVISQKPSRDICQRGTSLTIQCQVDSQVTMMFWYRQQPGQSLTLIATANQGSEATYESGFVIDKFPISRPNLTFSTLTVSNMSPEDSSIYLCSVGGTGQETQYFGPGTRLLVL.

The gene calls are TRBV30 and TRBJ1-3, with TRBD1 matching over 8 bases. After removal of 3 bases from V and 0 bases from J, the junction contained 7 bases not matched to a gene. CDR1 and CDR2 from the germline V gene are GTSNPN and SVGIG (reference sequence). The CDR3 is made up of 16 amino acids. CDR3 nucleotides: TGTGCCTGGAGGTCGACAGGGGTCTCCTCTGGAAACACCATATATTTT. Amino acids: CAWRSTGVSSGNTIYF.

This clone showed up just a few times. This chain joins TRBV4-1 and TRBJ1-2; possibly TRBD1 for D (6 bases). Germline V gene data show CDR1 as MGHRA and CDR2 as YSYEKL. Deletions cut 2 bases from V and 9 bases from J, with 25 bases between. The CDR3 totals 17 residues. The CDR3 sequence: CASSQTDMGFTRGSYTF. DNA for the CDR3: TGCGCCAGCAGCCAAACTGATATGGGCTTCACCAGGGGTAGCTACACCTTC.

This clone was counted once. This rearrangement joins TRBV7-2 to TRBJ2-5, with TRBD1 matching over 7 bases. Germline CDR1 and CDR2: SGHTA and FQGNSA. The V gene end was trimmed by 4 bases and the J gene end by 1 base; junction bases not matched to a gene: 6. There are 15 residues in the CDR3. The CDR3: CASSSLGQPQETQYF. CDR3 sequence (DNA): TGTGCCAGCAGCTCCTTGGGACAGCCCCAAGAGACCCAGTACTTC.

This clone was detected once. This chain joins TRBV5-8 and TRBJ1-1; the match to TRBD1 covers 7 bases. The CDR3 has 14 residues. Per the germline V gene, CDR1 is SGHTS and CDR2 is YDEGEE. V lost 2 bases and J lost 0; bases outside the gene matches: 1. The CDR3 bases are TGTGCCAGCAGCTTCAGGGGGGTGAACACTGAAGCTTTCTTT. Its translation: CASSFRGVNTEAFF.

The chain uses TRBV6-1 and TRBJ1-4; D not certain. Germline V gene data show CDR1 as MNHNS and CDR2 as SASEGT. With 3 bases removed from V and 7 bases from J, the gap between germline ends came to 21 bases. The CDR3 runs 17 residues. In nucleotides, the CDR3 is TGTGCCAGCAGTGAGGGCAGCTACCGGGATCGCGTTGAAAAACTGTTTTTT. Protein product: CASSEGSYRDRVEKLFF.

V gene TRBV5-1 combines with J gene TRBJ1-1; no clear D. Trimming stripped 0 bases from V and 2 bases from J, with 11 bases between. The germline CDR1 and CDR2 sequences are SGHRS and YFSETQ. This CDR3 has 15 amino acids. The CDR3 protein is CASSLAQIRNTEAFF. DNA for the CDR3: TGCGCCAGCAGCTTGGCCCAGATTCGTAACACTGAAGCTTTCTTT.

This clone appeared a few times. The DNA of the CDR3 is TGTGCCAGCAGCCATCTCCCCCCTGGACAGGGGGGTAGGGAGACCCAGTACTTC. This codes for CASSHLPPGQGGRETQYF. This chain uses TRBV5-5 with TRBJ2-5; 10 bases map to TRBD1. V dropped 4 bases and J dropped 5; count of bases not matched to a gene: 17. CDR1 is SGHKS, CDR2 YYEKEE, per germline (reference sequence). This CDR3 has 18 amino acids.

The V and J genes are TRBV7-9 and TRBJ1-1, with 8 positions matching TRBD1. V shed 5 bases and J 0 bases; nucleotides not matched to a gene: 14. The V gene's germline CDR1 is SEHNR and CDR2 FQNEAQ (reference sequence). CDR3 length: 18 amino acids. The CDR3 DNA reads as TGTGCCAGCAGCAAAGCCCCGGGACAGGAGGGCATGAACACTGAAGCTTTCTTT. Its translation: CASSKAPGQEGMNTEAFF.

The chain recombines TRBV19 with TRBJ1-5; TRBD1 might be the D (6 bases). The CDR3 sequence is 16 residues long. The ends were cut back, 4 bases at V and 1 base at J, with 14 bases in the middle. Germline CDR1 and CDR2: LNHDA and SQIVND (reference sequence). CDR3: CASSKLGAASNQPQHF. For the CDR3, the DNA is TGTGCCAGTAGTAAATTGGGGGCGGCGAGCAATCAGCCCCAGCATTTT.

CDR3 loop: CASSQGQGGGELFF. CDR3 nucleotides: TGCGCCAGCAGCCAGGGACAGGGCGGCGGGGAGCTGTTTTTT. The chain has TRBV5-1 and TRBJ2-2; TRBD1 matches 9 bases. The germline V gene has CDR1 SGHRS and CDR2 YFSETQ. The CDR3 is 14 residues long. V gave up 4 bases and J gave up 7 bases; unmatched junction bases: 5.

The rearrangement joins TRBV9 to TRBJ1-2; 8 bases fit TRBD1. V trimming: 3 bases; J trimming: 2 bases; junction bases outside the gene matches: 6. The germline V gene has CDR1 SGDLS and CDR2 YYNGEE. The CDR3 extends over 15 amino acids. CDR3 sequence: CASSAGQGANYGYTF. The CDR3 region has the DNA TGTGCCAGCAGCGCCGGACAGGGAGCCAACTATGGCTACACCTTC.

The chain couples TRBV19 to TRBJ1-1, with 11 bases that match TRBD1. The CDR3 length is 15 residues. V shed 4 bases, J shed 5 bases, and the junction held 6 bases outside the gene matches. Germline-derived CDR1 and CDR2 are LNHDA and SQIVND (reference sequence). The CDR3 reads CASSRTGGIGTEAFF. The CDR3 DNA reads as TGTGCCAGTAGTAGGACAGGGGGCATCGGTACTGAAGCTTTCTTT.

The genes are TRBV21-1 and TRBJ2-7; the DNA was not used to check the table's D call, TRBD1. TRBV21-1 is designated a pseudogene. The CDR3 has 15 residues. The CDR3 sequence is CASSPRQGRAREQYF. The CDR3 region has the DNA TGTGCCAGCAGCCCCCGACAGGGTCGGGCTCGGGAGCAGTACTTC.

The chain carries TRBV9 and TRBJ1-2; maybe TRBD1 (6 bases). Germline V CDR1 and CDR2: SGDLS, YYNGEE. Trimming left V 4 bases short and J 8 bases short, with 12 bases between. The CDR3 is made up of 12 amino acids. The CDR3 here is CASSFEGEGYTF. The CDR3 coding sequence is TGTGCCAGCAGCTTTGAGGGGGAGGGCTACACCTTC.

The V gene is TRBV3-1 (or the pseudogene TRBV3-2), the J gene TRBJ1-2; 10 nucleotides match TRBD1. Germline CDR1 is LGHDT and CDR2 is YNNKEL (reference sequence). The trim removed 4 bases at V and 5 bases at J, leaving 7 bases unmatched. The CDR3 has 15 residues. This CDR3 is CASSRTGGDRYGYTF. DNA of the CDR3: TGTGCCAGCAGCCGGACAGGGGGTGACCGTTATGGCTACACCTTC.

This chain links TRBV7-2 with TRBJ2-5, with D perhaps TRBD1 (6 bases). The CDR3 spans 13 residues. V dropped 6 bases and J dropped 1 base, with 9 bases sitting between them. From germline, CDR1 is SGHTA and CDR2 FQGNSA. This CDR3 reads CASRGQGQETQYF. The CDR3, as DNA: TGTGCCAGCAGGGGACAAGGCCAAGAGACCCAGTACTTC.

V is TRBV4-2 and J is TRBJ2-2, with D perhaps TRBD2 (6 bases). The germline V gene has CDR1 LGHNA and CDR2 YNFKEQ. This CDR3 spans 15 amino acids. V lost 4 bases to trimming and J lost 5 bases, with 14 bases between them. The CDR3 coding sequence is TGTGCCAGCAGCCCCCGGGGGTCGGGAACCGGGGAGCTGTTTTTT. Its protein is CASSPRGSGTGELFF.

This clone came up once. CDR3 sequence: CASSPRRPYEQYF. CDR3 DNA sequence: TGTGCCAGCAGCCCCCGGCGGCCCTACGAGCAGTACTTC. The V gene is TRBV3-1 (or the pseudogene TRBV3-2), the J gene TRBJ2-7, with D unclear. The germline V gene encodes CDR1 LGHDT and CDR2 YNNKEL (reference sequence). This CDR3 has 13 residues. Trimming stripped 4 bases from V and 2 bases from J, with 9 bases between.

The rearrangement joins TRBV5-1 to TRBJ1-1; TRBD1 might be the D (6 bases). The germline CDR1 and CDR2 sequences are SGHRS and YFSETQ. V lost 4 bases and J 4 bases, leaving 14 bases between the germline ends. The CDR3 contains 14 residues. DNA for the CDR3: TGCGCCAGCAGCGCAGCGGGGGGGCCCACTGAAGCTTTCTTT. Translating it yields CASSAAGGPTEAFF.

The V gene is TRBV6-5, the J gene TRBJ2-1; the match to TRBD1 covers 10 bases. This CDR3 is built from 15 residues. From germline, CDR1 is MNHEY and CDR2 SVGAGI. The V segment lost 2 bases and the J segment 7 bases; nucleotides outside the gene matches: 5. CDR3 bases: TGTGCCAGCAGTTACGGACAGGGGGAGGATAATGAGCAGTTCTTC. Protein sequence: CASSYGQGEDNEQFF.